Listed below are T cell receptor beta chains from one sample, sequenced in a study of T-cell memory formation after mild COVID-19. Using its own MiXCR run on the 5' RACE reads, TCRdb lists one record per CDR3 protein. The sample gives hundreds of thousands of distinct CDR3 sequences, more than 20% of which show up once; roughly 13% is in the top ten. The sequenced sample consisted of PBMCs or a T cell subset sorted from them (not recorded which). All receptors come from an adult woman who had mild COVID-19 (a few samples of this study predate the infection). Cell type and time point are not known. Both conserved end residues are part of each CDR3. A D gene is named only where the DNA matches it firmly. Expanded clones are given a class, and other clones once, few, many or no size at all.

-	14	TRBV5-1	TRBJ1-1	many	TGCGCCAGCAGCTTGCCTTCACATGGAACTGAAGCTTTCTTT	CASSLPSHGTEAFF
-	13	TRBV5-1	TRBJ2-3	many	TGTGCCAGCAGCCGGGACAGCACAGATACGCAGTATTTT	CASSRDSTDTQYF
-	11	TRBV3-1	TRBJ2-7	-	TGTGCCAGCAGCCAAGCTCGCGAGCAGTACTTC	CASSQAREQYF
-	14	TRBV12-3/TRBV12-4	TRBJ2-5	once	TGTGCCAGCAGTTTCTCGACGACTAGGGAGACCCAGTACTTC	CASSFSTTRETQYF
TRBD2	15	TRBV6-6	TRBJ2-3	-	TGTGCCAGCAGACCGACTAGCGGGAGAACAGATACGCAGTATTTT	CASRPTSGRTDTQYF
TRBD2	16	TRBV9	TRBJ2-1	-	TGTGCCAGCAGCGTTCTGGTAGCGGGAGCGAACAATGAGCAGTTCTTC	CASSVLVAGANNEQFF
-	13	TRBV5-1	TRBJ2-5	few	TGCGCCAGCAGCTCTTCGGCCCGAGAGACCCAGTACTTC	CASSSSARETQYF
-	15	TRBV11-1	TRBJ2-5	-	TGTGCCAGCAGCTTAGGATTCCGAGCGGAAGAGACCCAGTACTTC	CASSLGFRAEETQYF
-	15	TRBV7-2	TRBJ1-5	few	TGTGCCAGCAGCTTATCCCTTCCGGGCCACCAGCCCCAGCATTTT	CASSLSLPGHQPQHF
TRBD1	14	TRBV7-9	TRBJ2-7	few	TGTGCCAGCAGCTTCGGACAGGAGAGCTACGAGCAGTACTTC	CASSFGQESYEQYF
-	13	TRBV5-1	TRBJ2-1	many	TGCGCCAGCAGCCCCGGGATCTACAATGAGCAGTTCTTC	CASSPGIYNEQFF
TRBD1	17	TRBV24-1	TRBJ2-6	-	TGTGCCACCAGTGATTCATCACAGGGGTCTGGGGCCAACGTCCTGACTTTC	CATSDSSQGSGANVLTF
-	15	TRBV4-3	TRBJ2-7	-	TGCGCCAGCAGCCACCTGTTCGGGAGCGACTACGAGCAGTACTTC	CASSHLFGSDYEQYF
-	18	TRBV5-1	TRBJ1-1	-	TGCGCCAGCAGCTTGGGCCCCCGCTTGACGGCCTTGAACACTGAAGCTTTCTTT	CASSLGPRLTALNTEAFF
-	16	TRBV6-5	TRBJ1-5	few	TGTGCCAGCAGTTATTCAGGATCGACTCTCGATCAGCCCCAGCATTTT	CASSYSGSTLDQPQHF
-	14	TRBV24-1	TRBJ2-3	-	TGTGCCACCAGTGACCCCCTTTACACAGATACGCAGTATTTT	CATSDPLYTDTQYF
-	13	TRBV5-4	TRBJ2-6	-	TGTGCCAGCAGCTTGGGGACAGATGGCGTCCTGACTTTC	CASSLGTDGVLTF
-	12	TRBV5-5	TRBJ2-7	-	TGTGCCAGTTCAGGGATAAACTACGAGCAGTACTTC	CASSGINYEQYF
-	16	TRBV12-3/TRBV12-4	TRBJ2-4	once	TGTGCCAGCAGTTTAGACTTTGGGGTTGTTAACAACATTCAGTACTTC	CASSLDFGVVNNIQYF
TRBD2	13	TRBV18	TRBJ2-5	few	TGTGCCAGCTCACCACTAGCGGGAGAGACCCAGTACTTC	CASSPLAGETQYF
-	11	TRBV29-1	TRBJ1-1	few	TGCAGCGTTGTGCTTAGTAGTGAAGCTTTCTTT	CSVVLSSEAFF
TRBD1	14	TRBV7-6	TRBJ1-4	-	TGTGCCAGCAGCTCGACAGGGTCTAATGAAAAACTGTTTTTT	CASSSTGSNEKLFF
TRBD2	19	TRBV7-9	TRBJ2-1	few	TGTGCCAGCAGCCACGGGACTAGCGGGGGTATGGGAATTTACAATGAGCAGTTCTTC	CASSHGTSGGMGIYNEQFF
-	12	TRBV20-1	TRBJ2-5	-	TGCAGTGCTAGAGAAGGGGTAGAGACCCAGTACTTC	CSAREGVETQYF
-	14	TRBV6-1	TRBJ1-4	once	TGTGCCAGCAACGACAGACAGCCGAATGAAAAACTGTTTTTT	CASNDRQPNEKLFF
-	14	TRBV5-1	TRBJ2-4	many	TGCGCCAGCAGCCCGGACAGTTGGTCGGACATTCAGTACTTC	CASSPDSWSDIQYF
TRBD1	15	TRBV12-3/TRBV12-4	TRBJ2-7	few	TGTGCCAGCAGTTCCGGGACAGGCGGGCCCTACGAGCAGTACTTC	CASSSGTGGPYEQYF
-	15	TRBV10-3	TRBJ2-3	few	TGTGCCATCAGGGACGTCAGGGGCGGCACAGATACGCAGTATTTT	CAIRDVRGGTDTQYF